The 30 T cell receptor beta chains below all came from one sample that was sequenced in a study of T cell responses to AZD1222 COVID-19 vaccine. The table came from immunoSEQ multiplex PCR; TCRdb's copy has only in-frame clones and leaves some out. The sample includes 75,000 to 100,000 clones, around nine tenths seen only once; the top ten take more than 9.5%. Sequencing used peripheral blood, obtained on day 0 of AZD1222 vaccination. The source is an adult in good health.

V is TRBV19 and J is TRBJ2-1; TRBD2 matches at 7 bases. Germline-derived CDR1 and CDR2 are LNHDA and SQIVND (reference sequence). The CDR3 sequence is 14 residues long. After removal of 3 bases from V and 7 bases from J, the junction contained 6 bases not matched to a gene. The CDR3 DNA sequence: TGTGCCAGTAGTATCCCAGGGAGGGTAAATGAGCAGTTCTTC. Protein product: CASSIPGRVNEQFF.

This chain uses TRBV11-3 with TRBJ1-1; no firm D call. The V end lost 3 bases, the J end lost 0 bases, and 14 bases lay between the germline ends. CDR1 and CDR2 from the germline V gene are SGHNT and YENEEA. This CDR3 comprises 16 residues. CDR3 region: CASSFILGGMNTEAFF. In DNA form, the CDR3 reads TGTGCCAGCAGCTTTATCCTGGGTGGCATGAACACTGAAGCTTTCTTT.

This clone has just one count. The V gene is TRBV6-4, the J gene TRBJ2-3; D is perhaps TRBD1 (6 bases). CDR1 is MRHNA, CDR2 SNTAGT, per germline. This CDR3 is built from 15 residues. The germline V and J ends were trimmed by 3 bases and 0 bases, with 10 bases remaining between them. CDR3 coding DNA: TGTGCCAGCAGTGATTCAGGGGAGAGCACAGATACGCAGTATTTT. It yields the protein CASSDSGESTDTQYF.

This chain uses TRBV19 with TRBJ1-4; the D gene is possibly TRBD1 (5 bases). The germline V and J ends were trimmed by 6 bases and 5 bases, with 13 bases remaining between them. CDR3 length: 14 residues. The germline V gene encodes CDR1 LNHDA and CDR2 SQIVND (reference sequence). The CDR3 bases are TGTGCCAGTAGCCGGGACCCTCAGAATGAAAAACTGTTTTTT. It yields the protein CASSRDPQNEKLFF.

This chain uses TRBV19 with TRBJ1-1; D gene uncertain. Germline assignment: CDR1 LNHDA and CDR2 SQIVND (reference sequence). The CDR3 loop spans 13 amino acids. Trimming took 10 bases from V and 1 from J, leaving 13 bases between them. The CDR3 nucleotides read TGTGCCAACGCCCAAGGAAGGAACACTGAAGCTTTCTTT. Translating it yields CANAQGRNTEAFF.

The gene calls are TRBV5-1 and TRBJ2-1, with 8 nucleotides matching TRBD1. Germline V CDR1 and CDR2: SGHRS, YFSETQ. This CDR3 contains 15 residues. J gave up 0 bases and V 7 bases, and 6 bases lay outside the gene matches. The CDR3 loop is CASGWGQVSYNEQFF. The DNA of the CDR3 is TGCGCCAGCGGATGGGGACAGGTCTCCTACAATGAGCAGTTCTTC.

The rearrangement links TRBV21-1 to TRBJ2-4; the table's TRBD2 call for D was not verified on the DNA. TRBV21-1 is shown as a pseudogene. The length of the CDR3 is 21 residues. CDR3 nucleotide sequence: TGTGCCAGCAGCAGCGAAGTGGGGCGAGAGTACCTAGCGTTGACCAAAAACATTCAGTACTTC. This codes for CASSSEVGREYLALTKNIQYF.

The CDR3 region is CASSQDGRFYGYTF. The CDR3 DNA follows: TGTGCCAGCAGCCAAGACGGACGGTTTTACGGCTACACCTTC. V and J are TRBV3-1 (or the pseudogene TRBV3-2) and TRBJ1-2; D is unclear. From germline, CDR1 is LGHDT and CDR2 YNNKEL (reference sequence). The CDR3 length is 14 residues. The V and J ends lost 0 bases and 8 bases respectively, with 13 bases between them.

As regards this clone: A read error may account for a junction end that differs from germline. The CDR3, as DNA: TGTGCCTCCCCCCCTAGCGGGGACCTAGAATTC. Protein: CASPPSGDLEF. This chain links TRBV7-2 with TRBJ2-7; TRBD2 aligns across 9 bases. The CDR3 contains 11 residues. Germline V gene lookup returns CDR1 SGHTA and CDR2 FQGNSA.

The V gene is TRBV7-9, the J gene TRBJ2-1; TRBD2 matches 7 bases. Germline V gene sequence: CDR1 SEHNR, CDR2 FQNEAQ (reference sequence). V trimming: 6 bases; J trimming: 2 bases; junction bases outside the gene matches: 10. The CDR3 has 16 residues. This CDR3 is CASRPPPGLTYNEQFF. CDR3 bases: TGTGCCAGCAGACCACCCCCGGGACTAACCTACAATGAGCAGTTCTTC.

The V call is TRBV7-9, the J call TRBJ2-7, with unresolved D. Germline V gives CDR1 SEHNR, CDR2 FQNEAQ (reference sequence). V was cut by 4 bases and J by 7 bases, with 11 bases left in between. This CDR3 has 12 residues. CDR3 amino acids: CASSSPRQEQYF. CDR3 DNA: TGTGCCAGCAGCTCACCGCGCCAAGAGCAGTACTTC.

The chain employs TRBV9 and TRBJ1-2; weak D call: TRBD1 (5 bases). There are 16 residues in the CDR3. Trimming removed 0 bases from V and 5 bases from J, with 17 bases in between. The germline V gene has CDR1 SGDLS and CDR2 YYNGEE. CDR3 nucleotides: TGTGCCAGCAGCGTAGCGGGAAACGACCAGGGTTATGGCTACACCTTC. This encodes CASSVAGNDQGYGYTF.

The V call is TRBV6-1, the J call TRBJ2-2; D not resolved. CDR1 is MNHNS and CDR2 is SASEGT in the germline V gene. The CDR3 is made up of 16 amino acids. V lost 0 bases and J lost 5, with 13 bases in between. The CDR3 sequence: CASSEAKLTITGELFF. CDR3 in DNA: TGTGCCAGCAGTGAAGCCAAGCTGACAATAACCGGGGAGCTGTTTTTT.

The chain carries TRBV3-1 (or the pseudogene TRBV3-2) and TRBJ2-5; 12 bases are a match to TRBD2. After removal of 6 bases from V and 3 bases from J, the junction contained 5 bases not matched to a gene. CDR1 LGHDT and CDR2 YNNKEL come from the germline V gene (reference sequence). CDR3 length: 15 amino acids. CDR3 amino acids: CASRPSGGGEETQYF. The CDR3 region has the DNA TGTGCCAGCAGGCCTAGCGGGGGGGGAGAAGAGACCCAGTACTTC.

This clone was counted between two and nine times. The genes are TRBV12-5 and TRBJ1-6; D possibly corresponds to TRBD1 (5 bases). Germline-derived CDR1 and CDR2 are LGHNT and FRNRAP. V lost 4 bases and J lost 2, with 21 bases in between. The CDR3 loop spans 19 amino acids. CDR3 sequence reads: CASGSTARGLIAYNSPLHF. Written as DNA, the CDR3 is TGTGCTAGTGGTTCCACAGCCCGGGGACTTATTGCCTATAATTCACCCCTCCACTTT. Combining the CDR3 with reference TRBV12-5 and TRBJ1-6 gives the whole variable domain DARVTQTPRHKVTEMGQEVTMRCQPILGHNTVFWYRQTMMQGLELLAYFRNRAPLDDSGMPKDRFSAEMPDATLATLKIQPSEPRDSAVYFCASGSTARGLIAYNSPLHFGNGTRLTVT.

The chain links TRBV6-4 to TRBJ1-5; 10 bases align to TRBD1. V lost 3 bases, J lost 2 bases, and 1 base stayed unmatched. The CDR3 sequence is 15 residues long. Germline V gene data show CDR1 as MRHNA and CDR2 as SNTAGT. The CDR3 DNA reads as TGTGCCAGCAGTGAGGGGACAGGGGGCAATCAGCCCCAGCATTTT. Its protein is CASSEGTGGNQPQHF.

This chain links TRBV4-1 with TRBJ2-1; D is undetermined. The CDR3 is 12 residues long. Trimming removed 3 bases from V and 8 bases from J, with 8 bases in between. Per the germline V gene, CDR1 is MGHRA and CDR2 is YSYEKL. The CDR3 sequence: CASSQGNDEQFF. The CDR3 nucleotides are TGCGCCAGCAGCCAGGGCAATGATGAGCAGTTCTTC.

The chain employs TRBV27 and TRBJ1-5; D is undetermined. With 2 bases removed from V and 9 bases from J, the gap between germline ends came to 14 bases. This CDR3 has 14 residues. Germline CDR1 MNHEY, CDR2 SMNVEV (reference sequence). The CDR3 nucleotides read TGTGCCAGCAGTTTAGAGCCAGGCGCCGGGCCCCAGCATTTT. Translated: CASSLEPGAGPQHF.

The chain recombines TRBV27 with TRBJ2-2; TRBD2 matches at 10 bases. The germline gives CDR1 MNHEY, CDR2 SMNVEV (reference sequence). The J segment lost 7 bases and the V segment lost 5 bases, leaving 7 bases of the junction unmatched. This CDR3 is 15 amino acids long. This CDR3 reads CASSHPSGSHGELFF. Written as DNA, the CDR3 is TGTGCCAGCAGTCATCCTAGCGGGAGTCACGGGGAGCTGTTTTTT.

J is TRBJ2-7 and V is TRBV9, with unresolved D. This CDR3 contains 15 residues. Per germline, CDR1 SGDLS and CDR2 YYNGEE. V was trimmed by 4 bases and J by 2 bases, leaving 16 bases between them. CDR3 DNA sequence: TGTGCCAGCAGCCCCAAGACCCGTGGAACCTACGAGCAGTACTTC. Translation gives CASSPKTRGTYEQYF. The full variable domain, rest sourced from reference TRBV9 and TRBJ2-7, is DSGVTQTPKHLITATGQRVTLRCSPRSGDLSVYWYQQSLDQGLQFLIQYYNGEERAKGNILERFSAQQFPDLHSELNLSSLELGDSALYFCASSPKTRGTYEQYFGPGTRLTVT.

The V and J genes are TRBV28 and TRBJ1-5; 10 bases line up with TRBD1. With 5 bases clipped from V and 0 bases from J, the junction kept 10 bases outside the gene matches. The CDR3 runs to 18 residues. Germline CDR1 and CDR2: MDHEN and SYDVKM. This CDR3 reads CASSHRTGGLGSNQPQHF. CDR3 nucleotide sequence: TGTGCCAGCAGTCACCGGACAGGGGGTTTAGGTAGCAATCAGCCCCAGCATTTT.

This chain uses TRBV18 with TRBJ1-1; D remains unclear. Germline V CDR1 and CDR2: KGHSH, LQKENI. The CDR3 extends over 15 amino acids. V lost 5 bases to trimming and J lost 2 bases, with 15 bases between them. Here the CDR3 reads CASSSRGRINTEAFF. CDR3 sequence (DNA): TGTGCCAGCTCATCACGTGGACGGATTAACACTGAAGCTTTCTTT.

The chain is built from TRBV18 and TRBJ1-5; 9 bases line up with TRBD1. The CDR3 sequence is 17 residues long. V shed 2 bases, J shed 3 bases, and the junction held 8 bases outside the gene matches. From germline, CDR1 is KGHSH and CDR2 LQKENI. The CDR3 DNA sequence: TGTGCCAGCTCACCAGTCACCGGGACAGGGTTCAATCAGCCCCAGCATTTT. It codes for CASSPVTGTGFNQPQHF. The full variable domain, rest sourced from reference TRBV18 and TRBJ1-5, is NAGVMQNPRHLVRRRGQEARLRCSPMKGHSHVYWYRQLPEEGLKFMVYLQKENIIDESGMPKERFSAEFPKEGPSILRIQQVVRGDSAAYFCASSPVTGTGFNQPQHFGDGTRLSIL.

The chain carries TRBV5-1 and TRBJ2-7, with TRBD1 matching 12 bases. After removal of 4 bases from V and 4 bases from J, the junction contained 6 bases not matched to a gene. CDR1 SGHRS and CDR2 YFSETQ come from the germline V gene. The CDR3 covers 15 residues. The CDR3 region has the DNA TGCGCCAGCAGCCCCGGGACAGGGGGCGCTTACGAGCAGTACTTC. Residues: CASSPGTGGAYEQYF.

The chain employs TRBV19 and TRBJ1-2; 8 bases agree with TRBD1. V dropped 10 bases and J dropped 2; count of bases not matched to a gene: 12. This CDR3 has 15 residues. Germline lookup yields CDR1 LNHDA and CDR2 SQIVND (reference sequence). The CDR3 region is CATRAGGARNYGYTF. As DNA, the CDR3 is TGTGCCACGAGGGCAGGGGGCGCCCGAAACTATGGCTACACCTTC.

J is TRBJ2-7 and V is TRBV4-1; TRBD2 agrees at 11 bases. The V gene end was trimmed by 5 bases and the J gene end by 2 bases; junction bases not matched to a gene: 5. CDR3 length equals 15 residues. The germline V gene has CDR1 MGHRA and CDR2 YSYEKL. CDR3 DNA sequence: TGCGCCAGCAGCACGACTAGCGGGGCCACCTACGAGCAGTACTTC. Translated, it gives CASSTTSGATYEQYF.

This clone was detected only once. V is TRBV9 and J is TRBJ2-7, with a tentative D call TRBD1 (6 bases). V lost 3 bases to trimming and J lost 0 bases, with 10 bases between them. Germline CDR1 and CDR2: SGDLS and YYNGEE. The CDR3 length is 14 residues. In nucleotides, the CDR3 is TGTGCCAGCAGCGCAGGGGCAGACTCCTACGAGCAGTACTTC. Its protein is CASSAGADSYEQYF.

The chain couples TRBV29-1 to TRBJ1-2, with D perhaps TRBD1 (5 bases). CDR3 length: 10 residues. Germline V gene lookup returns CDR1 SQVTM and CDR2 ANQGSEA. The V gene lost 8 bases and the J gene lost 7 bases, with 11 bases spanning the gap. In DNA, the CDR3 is TGCAGCCCGACCGGGACTGGCTACACCTTC. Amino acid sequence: CSPTGTGYTF.

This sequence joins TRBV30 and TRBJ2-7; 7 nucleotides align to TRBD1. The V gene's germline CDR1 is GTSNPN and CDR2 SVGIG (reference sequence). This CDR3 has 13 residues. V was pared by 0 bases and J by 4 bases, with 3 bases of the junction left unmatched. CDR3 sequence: CAWSVDREYEQYF. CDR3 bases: TGTGCCTGGAGTGTAGACAGGGAGTACGAGCAGTACTTC.

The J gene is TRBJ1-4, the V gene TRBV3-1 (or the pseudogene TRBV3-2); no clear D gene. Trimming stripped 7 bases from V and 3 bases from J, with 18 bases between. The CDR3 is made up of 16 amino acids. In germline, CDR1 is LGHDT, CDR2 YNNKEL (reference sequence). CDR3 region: CASTPTSGSPNEKLFF. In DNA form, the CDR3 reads TGTGCCAGCACCCCTACTTCGGGGTCACCTAATGAAAAACTGTTTTTT.